Each of the 13 T cell receptor beta chains below was sequenced from the same sample in a study of T cells in Graves' hyperthyroidism and ophthalmopathy (dated by TCRdb to between 2018 and 2021). The library was prepared using multiplex PCR. The listed sequencing device is Illumina HiSeq 2000. The TCR beta CDR3 regions were amplified from RNA transcripts. For the first round of RT-PCR on the TCR CDR3, the HTBI primer set was used together with the Qiagen OneStep RT-PCR kit. TCRdb trimmed the raw reads at Q25, called clones with MiXCR and kept productive beta chains. CDR3 protein duplicates are merged, each entry listing the most common genes and DNA. This sample gives about 590,000 distinct CDR3 sequences in total; about a sixth of them show up just once. The top ten clones comprise 6.5% to 8% of the sample. Sequencing was carried out using blood. All receptors derive from a woman aged 25-40 years with Graves' hyperthyroidism.

This clonotype was observed a few times. CDR3 sequence reads: CASSLFQGAGNTIYF. DNA for the CDR3: TGCGCCAGCAGCTTGTTTCAGGGGGCGGGAAACACCATATATTTT. J is TRBJ1-3 and V is TRBV5-1; 8 bases align to TRBD1. The CDR3 is 15 amino acids. The ends lost 1 base at V and 4 bases at J; junction bases unmatched: 4. The germline gives CDR1 SGHRS, CDR2 YFSETQ.

This clonotype has a handful of counts. The genes are TRBV10-2 and TRBJ1-1; D remains unclear. Per germline, CDR1 WSHSY and CDR2 SAAADI. CDR3 length: 14 amino acids. Trimming left V 3 bases short and J 0 bases short, with 8 bases between. Here the CDR3 DNA reads TGCGCCAGCAGTGACCGTCAATTGAACACTGAAGCTTTCTTT. Translated: CASSDRQLNTEAFF.

J is TRBJ2-5 and V is TRBV2, with D hard to call. There are 14 residues in the CDR3. The V gene lost 6 bases and the J gene lost 5 bases, with 16 bases spanning the gap. From germline, CDR1 is SNHLY and CDR2 FYNNEI. The CDR3 loop reads CASSREGRMETQYF. The CDR3 coding sequence is TGTGCCAGCAGCCGCGAAGGGCGAATGGAGACCCAGTACTTC.

This clonotype has a count of ten or more. This chain links TRBV30 with TRBJ2-7; D remains ambiguous. V was clipped by 6 bases and J by 3 bases, with 9 bases between them. The CDR3 runs to 11 residues. Germline CDR1 reads GTSNPN; CDR2 reads SVGIG (reference sequence). CDR3 sequence: CACSRGYEQYF. In nucleotides, the CDR3 is TGTGCCTGCTCCCGCGGCTACGAGCAGTACTTC.

The sample holds many counts of this clonotype. The chain employs TRBV9 and TRBJ2-7, with 13 bases that match TRBD2. CDR3 length equals 17 residues. Germline V gives CDR1 SGDLS, CDR2 YYNGEE. J gave up 2 bases and V 4 bases, and 9 bases lay outside the gene matches. The CDR3: CASSFGLAGEKPYEQYF. The CDR3 DNA sequence: TGTGCCAGCAGCTTCGGACTAGCGGGAGAAAAACCCTACGAGCAGTACTTC.

The table lists this clonotype with a few counts. V and J are TRBV10-3 and TRBJ1-4; D unclear. The CDR3 has 13 residues. Germline V gene sequence: CDR1 ENHRY, CDR2 SYGVKD. V was shortened by 3 bases and J by 5 bases, with 7 bases between the two germline ends. CDR3 DNA sequence: TGTGCCATCAGTGACGACAAGAATGAAAAACTGTTTTTT. Encoded protein: CAISDDKNEKLFF.

This chain connects TRBV4-1 to TRBJ1-1, with D hard to call. CDR1 is MGHRA, CDR2 YSYEKL, per germline. The CDR3 consists of 14 residues. Trimming took off 0 bases at V and 0 bases at J, with 5 bases between the two ends. The CDR3 loop reads CASSQEEMNTEAFF. The DNA of the CDR3 is TGCGCCAGCAGCCAAGAAGAGATGAACACTGAAGCTTTCTTT.

This rearrangement joins TRBV19 to TRBJ1-1; tentatively, D is TRBD1 (6 bases). Between the trimmed V and J ends, which lost 0 bases and 5 bases, there was a span of 13 bases. The V gene's germline CDR1 is LNHDA and CDR2 SQIVND (reference sequence). The CDR3 is 15 amino acids. The CDR3 coding sequence is TGTGCCAGTAGTATAGATCTGTCGGGACATACTGAAGCTTTCTTT. Translating it yields CASSIDLSGHTEAFF. The variable domain in full, completed from reference TRBV19 and TRBJ1-1, reads DGGITQSPKYLFRKEGQNVTLSCEQNLNHDAMYWYRQDPGQGLRLIYYSQIVNDFQKGDIAEGYSVSREKKESFPLTVTSAQKNPTAFYLCASSIDLSGHTEAFFGQGTRLTVV.

This chain uses TRBV6-1 with TRBJ2-2; D perhaps matches TRBD2 (8 bases). This CDR3 is built from 14 residues. V was shortened by 5 bases and J by 8 bases, with 15 bases between the two germline ends. Germline assignment: CDR1 MNHNS and CDR2 SASEGT. The CDR3 sequence: CASSRTSRGGELFF. The CDR3 DNA sequence: TGTGCCAGCAGTCGGACTAGCAGGGGGGGGGAGCTGTTTTTT.

This clonotype has ten or more counts. The chain has TRBV24-1 and TRBJ2-3; 8 bases fit TRBD1. Per germline, CDR1 KGHDR and CDR2 SFDVKD. The CDR3 has 13 amino acids. The junction had 3 bases not matched to a gene; V was cut back by 10 bases and J by 1 base. Here the CDR3 DNA reads TGTGCCACTCAGGGGGCAGGCACAGATACGCAGTATTTT. As protein: CATQGAGTDTQYF.

This clonotype was counted many times. The chain recombines TRBV20-1 with TRBJ2-4, with TRBD2 matching over 12 bases. V lost 6 bases and J lost 4; bases outside the gene matches: 7. This CDR3 is built from 15 residues. Germline V gene sequence: CDR1 DFQATT, CDR2 SNEGSKA (reference sequence). The CDR3 loop is CSAPTSGRPKNIQYF. CDR3 nucleotides: TGCAGTGCACCAACTAGCGGGAGGCCAAAAAACATTCAGTACTTC.

This clonotype was picked up many times. J is TRBJ2-3 and V is TRBV6-1; D call uncertain. V lost 0 bases and J lost 6, with 13 bases in between. Germline V gives CDR1 MNHNS, CDR2 SASEGT. This CDR3 region has 15 residues. CDR3 amino acids: CASSEAFPLRDTQYF. CDR3 DNA: TGTGCCAGCAGTGAAGCGTTTCCACTCCGGGATACGCAGTATTTT.

This chain uses TRBV28 with TRBJ1-1, with D tentatively TRBD1 (5 bases). This CDR3 has 15 amino acids. Trimming removed 7 bases from V and 8 bases from J, with 23 bases in between. CDR1 is MDHEN and CDR2 is SYDVKM in the germline V gene. CDR3 residues: CASTRPSTGRREAFF. Here the CDR3 DNA reads TGTGCCAGCACCCGGCCGTCGACGGGGCGGAGAGAAGCTTTCTTT.